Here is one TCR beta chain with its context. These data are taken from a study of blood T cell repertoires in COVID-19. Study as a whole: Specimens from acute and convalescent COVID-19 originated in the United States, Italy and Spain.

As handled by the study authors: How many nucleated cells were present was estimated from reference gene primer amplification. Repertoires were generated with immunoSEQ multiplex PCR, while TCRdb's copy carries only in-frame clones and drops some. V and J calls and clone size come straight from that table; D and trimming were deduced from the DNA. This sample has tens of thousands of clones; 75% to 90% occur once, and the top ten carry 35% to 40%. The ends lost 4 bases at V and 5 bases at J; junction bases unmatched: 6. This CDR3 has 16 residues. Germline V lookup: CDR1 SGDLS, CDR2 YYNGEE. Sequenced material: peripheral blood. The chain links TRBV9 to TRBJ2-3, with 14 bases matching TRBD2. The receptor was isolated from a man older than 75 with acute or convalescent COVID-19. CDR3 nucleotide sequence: TGTGCCAGCAGCTTAGGGACTAGCGGGAGTTTAGATACGCAGTATTTT. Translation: CASSLGTSGSLDTQYF. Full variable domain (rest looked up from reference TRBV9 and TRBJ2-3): DSGVTQTPKHLITATGQRVTLRCSPRSGDLSVYWYQQSLDQGLQFLIQYYNGEERAKGNILERFSAQQFPDLHSELNLSSLELGDSALYFCASSLGTSGSLDTQYFGPGTRLTVL.